Each of the 21 T cell receptor beta chains below was sequenced from the same sample in a study of siplizumab effects on memory and regulatory T cells. Sequencing was performed with immunoSEQ multiplex PCR; in TCRdb, only in-frame clones are kept and a portion is missing. The repertoire consists of about 82,000 clones, with 87% occurring once and the leading ten covering more than 1.5%. Sequences were obtained from Tregs sorted from blood. These receptors were collected from a human donor in good health.

This clone was seen only once. The J gene is TRBJ2-2, the V gene TRBV5-4, with TRBD2 matching 9 bases. The CDR3 sequence is 15 residues long. Germline CDR1 and CDR2: SGHNT and YYREEE (reference sequence). V shed 3 bases, J shed 6 bases, and the junction held 6 bases outside the gene matches. CDR3 amino acids: CASSSPQRGAGELFF. The CDR3 coding sequence is TGTGCCAGCAGCTCCCCACAGCGGGGGGCCGGGGAGCTGTTTTTT.

The chain couples TRBV2 to TRBJ1-4; D is unresolved. The CDR3 length is 13 residues. V lost 3 bases, J lost 7 bases, and 9 bases lay in between. Germline V gene sequence: CDR1 SNHLY, CDR2 FYNNEI. The CDR3 region is CASSDWNSEKLFF. In DNA form, the CDR3 reads TGTGCCAGCAGTGATTGGAATAGTGAAAAACTGTTTTTT.

This clone was detected only a few times. J is TRBJ1-1 and V is TRBV7-3; D unclear. The CDR3 consists of 13 residues. Germline CDR1 reads SGHTA; CDR2 reads FQGTGA. V was cut by 2 bases and J by 11 bases, with 15 bases left in between. CDR3 amino acids: CASSLWVSAGAFF. The CDR3 nucleotides read TGTGCCAGCAGCTTATGGGTTTCGGCTGGGGCTTTCTTT.

This chain joins TRBV6-6 and TRBJ1-1; D unresolved. CDR1 and CDR2 from the germline V gene are MNHNY and SVGAGI (reference sequence). This CDR3 contains 14 residues. Trimming left V 3 bases short and J 1 base short, with 9 bases between. The CDR3 region is CASSYRTANTEAFF. The CDR3 nucleotides read TGTGCCAGCAGTTATCGGACGGCGAACACTGAAGCTTTCTTT.

The rearrangement uses TRBV7-9 and TRBJ1-6; D not resolved. Germline V gene lookup returns CDR1 SEHNR and CDR2 FQNEAQ (reference sequence). V was pared by 5 bases and J by 14 bases, with 19 bases between. This CDR3 is 14 amino acids long. The CDR3, as DNA: TGTGCCAGCAGCCAATACGGACGGAATATGGCCCTCCACTTT. It yields the protein CASSQYGRNMALHF.

This clone was seen once. The rearrangement uses TRBV9 and TRBJ2-3; TRBD1 is a possible D gene (6 bases). This CDR3 is 16 amino acids long. Germline V gene data show CDR1 as SGDLS and CDR2 as YYNGEE. V was shortened by 3 bases and J by 2 bases, with 16 bases between the two germline ends. This CDR3 reads CASSALSRGNTDTQYF. Written as DNA, the CDR3 is TGTGCCAGCAGCGCCCTAAGCAGGGGTAACACAGATACGCAGTATTTT.

The J gene is TRBJ2-1, the V gene TRBV7-2; a possible D gene is TRBD2 (5 bases). The ends were cut back, 1 base at V and 1 base at J, with 17 bases in the middle. The germline gives CDR1 SGHTA, CDR2 FQGNSA. This CDR3 is built from 18 residues. CDR3 protein: CASSLGRPTMGSYNEQFF. The CDR3 DNA reads as TGTGCCAGCAGCTTAGGAAGACCGACTATGGGGTCCTACAATGAGCAGTTCTTC.

The V call is TRBV6-6, the J call TRBJ1-2; a possible D gene is TRBD1 (6 bases). Germline V gene sequence: CDR1 MNHNY, CDR2 SVGAGI (reference sequence). V was pared by 0 bases and J by 3 bases, with 14 bases between. CDR3 length: 16 amino acids. In DNA, the CDR3 is TGTGCCAGCAGTTACTCTAGAGGGGGGCAAGACTATGGCTACACCTTC. Translation gives CASSYSRGGQDYGYTF.

The chain joins TRBV9 to TRBJ2-7, with 11 bases matching TRBD1. CDR3 size: 13 residues. V lost 3 bases, J lost 8 bases, and 4 bases stayed unmatched. In germline, CDR1 is SGDLS, CDR2 YYNGEE. In DNA form, the CDR3 reads TGTGCCAGCAGCGAGAGGACAGGGGGCAAGCAGTACTTC. It codes for CASSERTGGKQYF.

The chain uses TRBV6-6 and TRBJ1-2; D not resolved. The CDR3 extends over 13 amino acids. Trimming cost V 6 bases and J 4 bases, with 12 bases left between them. Germline CDR1 reads MNHNY; CDR2 reads SVGAGI (reference sequence). The CDR3 region is CASRTDNVYGYTF. CDR3 nucleotide sequence: TGTGCCAGCAGAACCGACAACGTCTATGGCTACACCTTC.

The chain couples TRBV16 to TRBJ1-1, with no clear D. Trimming shortened V by 3 bases and J by 7 bases, and 9 bases separated the two germline ends. The CDR3 spans 12 residues. Germline V gives CDR1 KGHSY, CDR2 FQNENV. In DNA form, the CDR3 reads TGTGCCAGCAGCCACGGGCCCCTTGAAGCTTTCTTT. Protein: CASSHGPLEAFF.

The chain links TRBV28 to TRBJ1-2, with TRBD1 matching 8 bases. The CDR3 is made up of 16 amino acids. CDR1 and CDR2 (germline): MDHEN, SYDVKM. J lost 5 bases, V lost 3 bases, and 11 bases had no gene match. The CDR3 sequence: CASSFYPGGTRYGYTF. The CDR3 DNA sequence: TGTGCCAGCAGTTTTTATCCAGGGGGCACGAGATATGGCTACACCTTC.

The chain is built from TRBV19 and TRBJ1-2; D not certain. Trimming took 3 bases from V and 2 from J, leaving 10 bases between them. CDR1 is LNHDA, CDR2 SQIVND, per germline (reference sequence). The CDR3 extends over 14 amino acids. The CDR3 reads CASSIPGPNYGYTF. The CDR3 region has the DNA TGTGCCAGTAGTATTCCGGGCCCAAACTATGGCTACACCTTC. Full variable domain (rest looked up from reference TRBV19 and TRBJ1-2): DGGITQSPKYLFRKEGQNVTLSCEQNLNHDAMYWYRQDPGQGLRLIYYSQIVNDFQKGDIAEGYSVSREKKESFPLTVTSAQKNPTAFYLCASSIPGPNYGYTFGSGTRLTVV.

The V gene is TRBV6-5, the J gene TRBJ1-1; possible D gene TRBD1, 6 bases. The germline gives CDR1 MNHEY, CDR2 SVGAGI. The germline V and J ends were trimmed by 8 bases and 1 base, with 11 bases remaining between them. This CDR3 region has 13 residues. The CDR3 DNA follows: TGTGCCAGCTTCAGGGGAGGGAACACTGAAGCTTTCTTT. Amino acid sequence: CASFRGGNTEAFF.

The chain carries TRBV2 and TRBJ2-7; no definite D call. Germline values: CDR1 SNHLY, CDR2 FYNNEI. V was cut by 4 bases and J by 4 bases, with 5 bases left in between. The length of the CDR3 is 11 residues. The CDR3 protein is CASSGHYEQYF. In DNA form, the CDR3 reads TGTGCCAGCAGTGGGCATTACGAGCAGTACTTC. Complete variable domain (other parts from reference TRBV2 and TRBJ2-7): EPEVTQTPSHQVTQMGQEVILRCVPISNHLYFYWYRQILGQKVEFLVSFYNNEISEKSEIFDDQFSVERPDGSNFTLKIRSTKLEDSAMYFCASSGHYEQYFGPGTRLTVT.

This chain uses TRBV15 with TRBJ2-7, with D maybe TRBD2 (6 bases). Trimming stripped 4 bases from V and 6 bases from J, with 13 bases between. The CDR3 runs 13 residues. The germline CDR1 and CDR2 sequences are LNHNV and YYDKDF (reference sequence). In DNA, the CDR3 is TGTGCCACCAGCACCCAGTCGGGGGTCGAGCAGTACTTC. As protein: CATSTQSGVEQYF.

The genes are TRBV6-5 and TRBJ1-2; D gene uncertain. The CDR3 has 12 amino acids. Germline CDR1 and CDR2: MNHEY and SVGAGI. V was clipped by 10 bases and J by 7 bases, with 16 bases between them. Here the CDR3 reads CATLLVSGGYTF. The DNA for the CDR3 is TGTGCCACCCTACTGGTATCGGGTGGCTACACCTTC.

The genes are TRBV30 and TRBJ1-3, with D unresolved. CDR3 length equals 14 residues. With 0 bases removed from V and 1 base from J, the gap between germline ends came to 7 bases. Germline values: CDR1 GTSNPN, CDR2 SVGIG (reference sequence). This CDR3 reads CAWSVLVSGNTIYF. Written as DNA, the CDR3 is TGTGCCTGGAGTGTACTCGTGTCTGGAAACACCATATATTTT.

The chain combines TRBV29-1 with TRBJ2-7; 8 bases are shared with TRBD1. Germline CDR1 SQVTM, CDR2 ANQGSEA. Trimming cost V 6 bases and J 2 bases; bases outside gene matches: 6. The length of the CDR3 is 13 residues. CDR3 region: CSVPGQGAYEQYF. In nucleotides, the CDR3 is TGCAGCGTCCCAGGACAGGGAGCCTACGAGCAGTACTTC.

The chain has TRBV9 and TRBJ2-3; 14 bases agree with TRBD2. From germline, CDR1 is SGDLS and CDR2 YYNGEE. The CDR3 is made up of 16 amino acids. Trimming at V came to 1 base and at J to 8 bases, leaving 6 bases not matched to a gene. CDR3 residues: CASSVSPGLAGGTQYF. The CDR3 DNA reads as TGTGCCAGCAGCGTATCCCCTGGACTAGCGGGGGGTACGCAGTATTTT.

The rearrangement links TRBV7-9 to TRBJ1-1; D gene ambiguous. Trimming stripped 5 bases from V and 4 bases from J, with 14 bases between. Germline V CDR1 and CDR2: SEHNR, FQNEAQ (reference sequence). The CDR3 is made up of 14 amino acids. CDR3 region: CASSPGRMGTEAFF. DNA of the CDR3: TGTGCCAGCAGCCCGGGTAGGATGGGCACTGAAGCTTTCTTT.